These 12 T cell receptor beta chains share one sample of origin, sequenced in a study of post-analysis software for immune sequencing data. The antigens of these receptors remain unknown. Points from the study as a whole: Four to six TRBV segments were more frequent in patients than controls; TRBV5-6, TRBV5-1 and TRBV20-1 belonged to this group.

Unique molecular identifiers were built into the TCR beta cDNA libraries. TCRdb re-called the PCR reads through MiXCR, storing one row per CDR3 protein. The data show some 690,000 distinct CDR3 sequences, 30% seen once. Sequencing was carried out using blood. These receptors all stem from a girl aged 5-17 years with multiple sclerosis.

The chain has TRBV7-9 and TRBJ2-7; D perhaps matches TRBD2 (5 bases). The CDR3 consists of 12 residues. The germline V gene encodes CDR1 SEHNR and CDR2 FQNEAQ (reference sequence). Trimming stripped 5 bases from V and 6 bases from J, with 11 bases between. The CDR3 sequence is CASSIRGSEQYF. The CDR3 nucleotides read TGTGCCAGCAGCATACGGGGATCCGAGCAGTACTTC.

Notes on this clonotype: An end of the junction does not agree with germline; a read error may underlie this. The chain has TRBV9 and TRBJ1-1; TRBD1 aligns across 8 bases. The CDR3 extends over 15 amino acids. Per the germline V gene, CDR1 is SGDLS and CDR2 is YYNGEE. For the CDR3, the DNA is TGTGCCAGCAGCGCTTTACAGGGGGTAGGCACTGGAGCTTTCTTT. Amino acids: CASSALQGVGTGAFF. The full variable domain, completed using reference TRBV9 and TRBJ1-1, is DSGVTQTPKHLITATGQRVTLRCSPRSGDLSVYWYQQSLDQGLQFLIQYYNGEERAKGNILERFSAQQFPDLHSELNLSSLELGDSALYFCASSALQGVGTGAFFGQGTRLTVV.

The chain recombines TRBV20-1 with TRBJ2-4, with D perhaps assigned TRBD1 or TRBD2 (5 bases each). Trimming took off 6 bases at V and 6 bases at J, with 21 bases between the two ends. There are 15 residues in the CDR3. CDR1 is DFQATT and CDR2 is SNEGSKA in the germline V gene (reference sequence). The CDR3 region is CSALTSGTRRNIQYF. Written as DNA, the CDR3 is TGCAGTGCGCTAACCTCCGGGACGAGGAGAAACATTCAGTACTTC.

This clonotype was counted only a few times. The rearrangement uses TRBV27 and TRBJ1-4, with D maybe TRBD1 (6 bases). Germline assignment: CDR1 MNHEY and CDR2 SMNVEV (reference sequence). V lost 6 bases to trimming and J lost 10 bases, with 21 bases between them. This CDR3 region has 15 residues. CDR3 region: CASSPRPGAQGKLFF. In nucleotides, the CDR3 is TGTGCCAGCAGCCCCCGGCCGGGGGCCCAAGGAAAACTGTTTTTT.

V and J are TRBV7-9 and TRBJ1-2, with D uncertain. CDR1 and CDR2 (germline): SEHNR, FQNEAQ (reference sequence). The CDR3 has 10 amino acids. V lost 10 bases to trimming and J lost 4 bases, with 7 bases between them. The chain's CDR3 is CATGTYGYTF. DNA for the CDR3: TGTGCCACGGGAACCTATGGCTACACCTTC.

The V gene is TRBV20-1, the J gene TRBJ1-5, with D possibly matching TRBD1 (5 bases). With 2 bases removed from V and 6 bases from J, the gap between germline ends came to 23 bases. There are 17 residues in the CDR3. Germline lookup yields CDR1 DFQATT and CDR2 SNEGSKA (reference sequence). CDR3 in amino acids: CSARQRTGPGGGQPQHF. The CDR3 bases are TGCAGTGCTAGACAACGGACGGGGCCAGGTGGTGGTCAGCCCCAGCATTTT.

V and J are TRBV10-3 and TRBJ2-4, with 8 positions matching TRBD1. The J call is doubtful: the DNA matches TRBJ2-7 better. Germline loops: CDR1 ENHRY, CDR2 SYGVKD. This CDR3 is 16 amino acids long. This CDR3 reads CAISESHRGTSYEQYF. The CDR3 nucleotides are TGTGCCATCAGTGAGTCCCACAGGGGGACAAGCTACGAGCAGTACTTC.

This clonotype has a handful of counts. This rearrangement joins TRBV10-1 to TRBJ2-3; 7 bases map to TRBD2. The CDR3 length is 15 residues. From germline, CDR1 is WNHNN and CDR2 SYGVQD (reference sequence). Trimming took 3 bases from V and 6 from J; bases not matched to a gene: 9. The CDR3 here is CASSDRGDSPDTQYF. The CDR3 DNA reads TGCGCCAGCAGTGATCGGGGGGATTCTCCCGATACGCAGTATTTT.

A note on this clonotype: Relative to the germline gene, one junction end is altered; a read error may explain this. The chain uses TRBV10-3 and TRBJ2-5; weak D call: TRBD1 (6 bases). This CDR3 has 14 residues. The V gene's germline CDR1 is ENHRY and CDR2 SYGVKD. The CDR3 sequence: CASSYLRTDGTQYF. CDR3 nucleotides: TGTGCCAGCAGTTACCTTCGGACAGACGGGACCCAGTACTTC.

A remark on this clonotype: The germline gene is not matched at one end of the junction; a read error may be the cause. The rearrangement links TRBV12-3 or TRBV12-4 to TRBJ2-3, with TRBD2 matching over 10 bases. The CDR3 spans 17 residues. CDR3 nucleotides: TGTGCCAGCAGTTTAGCGCTAGCGGGGGTAAGCACAGATGCGCAGTATTTT. Residues: CASSLALAGVSTDAQYF.

The V call is TRBV15, the J call TRBJ2-1; D might be TRBD1 or TRBD2, each matching 5 bases. Per the germline V gene, CDR1 is LNHNV and CDR2 is YYDKDF (reference sequence). The CDR3 loop spans 16 amino acids. Trimming left V 5 bases short and J 10 bases short, with 24 bases between. CDR3 DNA: TGTGCCACCAGCGGGGCGAGGCAGGGAGTAACGAGCGAGCAGTTCTTC. It is translated as CATSGARQGVTSEQFF.

The chain is built from TRBV28 and TRBJ1-1, with D maybe TRBD1 (6 bases). The germline V and J ends were trimmed by 8 bases and 8 bases, with 18 bases remaining between them. CDR3 length: 13 amino acids. Germline V gene sequence: CDR1 MDHEN, CDR2 SYDVKM. The CDR3 protein is CASRFPTGPEAFF. CDR3 nucleotide sequence: TGTGCCAGCCGGTTTCCGACAGGCCCCGAAGCTTTCTTT. The full variable domain, in which reference TRBV28 and TRBJ1-1 provide the parts outside the CDR3, is DVKVTQSSRYLVKRTGEKVFLECVQDMDHENMFWYRQDPGLGLRLIYFSYDVKMKEKGDIPEGYSVSREKKERFSLILESASTNQTSMYLCASRFPTGPEAFFGQGTRLTVV.